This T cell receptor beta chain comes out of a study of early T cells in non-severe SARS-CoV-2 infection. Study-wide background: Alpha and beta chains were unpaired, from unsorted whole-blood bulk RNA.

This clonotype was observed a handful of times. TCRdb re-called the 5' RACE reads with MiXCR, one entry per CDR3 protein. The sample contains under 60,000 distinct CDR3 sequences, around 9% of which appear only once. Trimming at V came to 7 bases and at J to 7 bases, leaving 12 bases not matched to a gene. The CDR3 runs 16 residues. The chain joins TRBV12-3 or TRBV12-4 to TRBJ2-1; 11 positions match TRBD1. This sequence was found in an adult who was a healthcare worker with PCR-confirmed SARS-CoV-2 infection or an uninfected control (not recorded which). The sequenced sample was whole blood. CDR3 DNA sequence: TGTGCCAGCACCCTTGGACAGGGGGCTGTTGGAAATGAGCAGTTCTTC. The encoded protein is CASTLGQGAVGNEQFF.